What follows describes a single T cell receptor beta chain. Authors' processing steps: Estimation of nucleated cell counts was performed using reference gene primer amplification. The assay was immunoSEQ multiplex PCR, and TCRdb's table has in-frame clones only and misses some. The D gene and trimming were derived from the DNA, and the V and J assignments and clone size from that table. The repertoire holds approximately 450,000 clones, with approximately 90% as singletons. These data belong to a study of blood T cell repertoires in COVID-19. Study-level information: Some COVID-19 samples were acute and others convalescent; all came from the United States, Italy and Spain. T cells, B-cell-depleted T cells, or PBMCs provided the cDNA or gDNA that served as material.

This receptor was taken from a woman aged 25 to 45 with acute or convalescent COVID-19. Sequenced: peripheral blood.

The DNA for the CDR3 is TGTGCCAGCAGTTTGCCCAAGAGGGCCGAGCAGTTCTTC. Translating gives CASSLPKRAEQFF. V is TRBV28 and J is TRBJ2-1; possibly TRBD2 for D (5 bases). The CDR3 has 13 amino acids. The germline V and J ends were trimmed by 3 bases and 10 bases, with 13 bases remaining between them. Germline V gene data show CDR1 as MDHEN and CDR2 as SYDVKM.